The rows below give T cell receptor beta chains drawn from one sample of a study of Ad26.COV2.S vaccination and SARS-CoV-2 variants. Generated by immunoSEQ multiplex PCR, the TCRdb table keeps only in-frame clones and is missing some. This sample has 350,000 to 400,000 clones, with about 91% found just once. The sequenced sample was peripheral blood, obtained in a trial of Ad26.COV2.S vaccine versus placebo. The receptors here all came from a person between 18 and 65 years old who received the Ad26.COV2.S COVID-19 vaccine or a placebo. CDR3s include the opening cysteine and the closing phenylalanine or tryptophan. D genes are given only for firm matches. Some rows have no size entry. The others give once, few or many, or a class for an expanded clone.

- - TRBJ2-2 TRBV6-2/TRBV6-3 CASSDRYLGELFF TGTGCCAGCAGCGACAGGTATCTCGGGGAGCTGTTTTTT
- - TRBJ2-2 TRBV7-2 CASSLDGANTGELFF TGTGCCAGCAGCTTAGACGGCGCGAACACCGGGGAGCTGTTTTTT
few TRBD2 TRBJ2-2 TRBV29-1 CSATGLEGTGELFF TGCAGCGCCACTGGACTAGAGGGCACCGGGGAGCTGTTTTTT
- - TRBJ1-5 TRBV27 CASSLSGVQPQHF TGTGCCAGCAGTTTATCCGGGGTTCAGCCCCAGCATTTT
- - TRBJ1-2 TRBV18 CASSPVGDYGYTF TGTGCCAGCTCACCCGTGGGAGACTATGGCTACACCTTC
- TRBD1 TRBJ2-6 TRBV9 CASSARAGGVGSSSGANVLTF TGTGCCAGCAGCGCGCGGGCAGGGGGCGTAGGATCCTCCTCTGGGGCCAACGTCCTGACTTTC
- - TRBJ1-1 TRBV5-1 CASSSLGGSGTEAFF TGCGCCAGCAGCTCCCTGGGGGGGTCGGGTACTGAAGCTTTCTTT
- TRBD1 TRBJ1-1 TRBV6-2/TRBV6-3 CASSYPRTGRLQLNTEAFF TGTGCCAGCAGTTACCCCCGGACAGGGAGACTACAACTGAACACTGAAGCTTTCTTT
- TRBD1 TRBJ2-5 TRBV29-1 CSVEDRGETQYF TGCAGCGTGGAAGACAGGGGGGAGACCCAGTACTTC
- - TRBJ2-3 TRBV5-1 CASSLWRPTDTQYF TGCGCCAGCAGCTTGTGGAGGCCCACAGATACGCAGTATTTT
- - TRBJ2-1 TRBV11-3 CASSLDIATSYNEQFF TGTGCCAGCAGCTTAGATATAGCGACCTCCTACAATGAGCAGTTCTTC
- TRBD1 TRBJ1-5 TRBV3-1/TRBV3-2 CASSPRRGWQPQHF TGTGCCAGCAGCCCCCGCAGGGGGTGGCAGCCCCAGCATTTT
- - TRBJ2-2 TRBV30 CAWSVGTPPLTGELFF TGTGCCTGGAGTGTAGGGACCCCCCCGCTCACCGGGGAGCTGTTTTTT
- - TRBJ1-5 TRBV10-1 CASSQTVNQPQHF TGCGCCAGCAGCCAGACAGTTAACCAGCCCCAGCATTTT
- TRBD1 TRBJ2-1 TRBV11-2 CASSFGTGGRNEQFF TGTGCCAGCAGCTTCGGGACAGGGGGCAGGAATGAGCAGTTCTTC
once TRBD1 TRBJ2-1 TRBV20-1 CSATGPGEQFF TGCAGTGCGACAGGGCCGGGTGAGCAGTTCTTC
- - TRBJ2-2 TRBV11-3 CASSSRRDTGELFF TGTGCCAGCAGCTCTCGCAGGGACACCGGGGAGCTGTTTTTT
- - TRBJ1-5 TRBV28 CASSLGLSNQPQHF TGTGCCAGCAGTTTAGGGTTGAGCAATCAGCCCCAGCATTTT
- - TRBJ2-7 TRBV5-1 CASSPDSSYEQYF TGCGCCAGCAGCCCGGACAGCTCCTACGAGCAGTACTTC
- - TRBJ1-4 TRBV29-1 CSVEEGPRGKLFF TGCAGCGTTGAAGAAGGGCCCAGGGGAAAACTGTTTTTT
once - TRBJ2-7 TRBV20-1 CSASHLEQYF TGCAGTGCTAGTCACCTCGAGCAGTACTTC
- TRBD1 TRBJ1-6 TRBV2 CASTGQLGSPLHF TGTGCCAGCACGGGACAGTTGGGTTCACCCCTCCACTTT